Here is one T cell receptor beta chain with its context. Per the original data handling: The authors estimated nucleated cell counts from reference gene primer amplification. Method: immunoSEQ multiplex PCR; TCRdb's copy keeps in-frame clones and lacks some. That table is the source of V, J and clone size, and D and trimming were worked out from the DNA. The sample shows about 140,000 clones, around 87% of them seen only once. This record comes from a study of blood T cell repertoires in COVID-19. Study-wide background: Samples taken during acute and convalescent COVID-19 were collected in the United States, Italy and Spain. Sources were T cells, B-cell-depleted T cells, or PBMCs; the material itself was cDNA or gDNA.

The CDR3 is made up of 15 amino acids. V was pared by 2 bases and J by 4 bases, with 11 bases between. Germline CDR1 reads SGHTA; CDR2 reads FQGNSA. The clonotype comes from a woman aged 45-60 years with active or convalescent COVID-19. The chain has TRBV7-2 and TRBJ1-4; D ambiguous. The sample consisted of peripheral blood. The CDR3 loop reads CASSLQRDYNEKLFF. CDR3 bases: TGTGCCAGCAGCTTACAAAGAGATTATAATGAAAAACTGTTTTTT.